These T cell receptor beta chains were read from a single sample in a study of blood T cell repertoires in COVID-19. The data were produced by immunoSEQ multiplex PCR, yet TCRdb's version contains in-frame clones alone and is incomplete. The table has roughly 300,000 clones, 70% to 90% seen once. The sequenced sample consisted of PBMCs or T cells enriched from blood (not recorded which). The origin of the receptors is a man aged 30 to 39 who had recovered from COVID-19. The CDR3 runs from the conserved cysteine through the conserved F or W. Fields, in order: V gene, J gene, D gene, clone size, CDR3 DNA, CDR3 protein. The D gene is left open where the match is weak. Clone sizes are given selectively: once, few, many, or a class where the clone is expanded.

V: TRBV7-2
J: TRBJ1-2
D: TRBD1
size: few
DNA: TGTGCCAGCACCGCGGACAGGGGGATCTATGGCTACACCTTC
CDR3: CASTADRGIYGYTF

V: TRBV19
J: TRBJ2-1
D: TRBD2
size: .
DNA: TGTGCCAGTAGCCGACGGAGCGGGAGCGGTTTTGATGAGCAGTTCTTC
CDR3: CASSRRSGSGFDEQFF

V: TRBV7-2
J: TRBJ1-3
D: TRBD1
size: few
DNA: TGTGCCAGCAGCTGGGACAGATCCTCTGGAAACACCATATATTTT
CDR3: CASSWDRSSGNTIYF

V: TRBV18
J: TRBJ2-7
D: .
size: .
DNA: TGTGCCAGCTCACCACCGGCAGGGAACTACGAGCAGTACTTC
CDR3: CASSPPAGNYEQYF

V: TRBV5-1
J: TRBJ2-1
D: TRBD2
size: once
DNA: TGCGCCAGCAGCTTGGGACGGCTAGCGGGAGGGCCACACTACAATGAGCAGTTCTTC
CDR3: CASSLGRLAGGPHYNEQFF

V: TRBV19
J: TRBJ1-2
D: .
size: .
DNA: TGTGCCAGTACCCCGGGACATTCTAACTATGGCTACACCTTC
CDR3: CASTPGHSNYGYTF

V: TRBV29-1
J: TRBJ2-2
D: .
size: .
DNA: TGCAGCGCCCTGACAGGGAGGAATTTCGTCACCGGGGAGCTGTTTTTT
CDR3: CSALTGRNFVTGELFF

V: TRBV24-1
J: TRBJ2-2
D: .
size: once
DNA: TGTGCCACCAGTGATCCCCGACACACGAACACCGGGGAGCTGTTTTTT
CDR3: CATSDPRHTNTGELFF

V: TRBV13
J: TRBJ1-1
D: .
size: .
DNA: TGTGCCAGCAGAGGGGTGAACACTGAAGCTTTCTTT
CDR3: CASRGVNTEAFF

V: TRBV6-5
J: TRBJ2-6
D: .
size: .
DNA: TGTGCCAGCAGCGACTTATCTGGGGCCAACGTCCTGACTTTC
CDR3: CASSDLSGANVLTF

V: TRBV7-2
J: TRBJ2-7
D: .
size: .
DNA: TGTGCCAGCAGCTTTGGGAGTGGGAGTCTCTCCTACGAGCAGTACTTC
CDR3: CASSFGSGSLSYEQYF

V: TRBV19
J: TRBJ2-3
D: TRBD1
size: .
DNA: TGTGCCAGAAACGGACAGGGGGCAGATACGCAGTATTTT
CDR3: CARNGQGADTQYF

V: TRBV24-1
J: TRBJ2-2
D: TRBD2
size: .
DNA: TGTGCCACCAGTGACGGACTAGCGGGGGAAAGGACCGGGGAGCTGTTTTTT
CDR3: CATSDGLAGERTGELFF

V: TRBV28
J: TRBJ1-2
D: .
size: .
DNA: TGTGCCAGCAGTTTAGGCCGGCCGGGGCAGACTAGAGGCTACACCTTC
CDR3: CASSLGRPGQTRGYTF

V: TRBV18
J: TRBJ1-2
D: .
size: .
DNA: TGTGCCAGCTCCATCGGACAGCTCAACTATGGCTACACCTTC
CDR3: CASSIGQLNYGYTF

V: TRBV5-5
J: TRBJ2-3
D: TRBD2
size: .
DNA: TGTGCCAGCAGCTTGGGACTAGCGGGAGTTGGAGATACGCAGTATTTT
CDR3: CASSLGLAGVGDTQYF

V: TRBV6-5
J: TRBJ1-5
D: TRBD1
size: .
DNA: TGTGCCAGCAGCCTAACAGGGGGCTATCAGCCCCAGCATTTT
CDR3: CASSLTGGYQPQHF

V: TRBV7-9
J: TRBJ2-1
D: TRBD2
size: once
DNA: TGTGCCACGCCGGGACTAGCGGGAGATCGTTCCTACAATGAGCAGTTCTTC
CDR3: CATPGLAGDRSYNEQFF

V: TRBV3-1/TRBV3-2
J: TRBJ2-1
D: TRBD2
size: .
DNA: TGTGCCAGCAGTGTAGCGGGAGGGGGAAATGAGCAGTTCTTC
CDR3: CASSVAGGGNEQFF

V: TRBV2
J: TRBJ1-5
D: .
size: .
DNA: TGTGCCAGCAGTGGCAGGGGAACAGGCAATCAGCCCCAGCATTTT
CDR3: CASSGRGTGNQPQHF

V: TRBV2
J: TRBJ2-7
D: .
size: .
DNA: TGTGCCAGCAGTGCTACAGGGCTCGAGCAGTACTTC
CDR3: CASSATGLEQYF

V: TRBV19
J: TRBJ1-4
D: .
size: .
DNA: TGTGCCAGTAGTTCGGGTTGGTCTAATGAAAAACTGTTTTTT
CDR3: CASSSGWSNEKLFF

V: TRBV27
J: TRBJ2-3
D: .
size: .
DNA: TGTGCCAGTAGTTTCCTGGCGGGGGCTAGCACAGATACGCAGTATTTT
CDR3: CASSFLAGASTDTQYF

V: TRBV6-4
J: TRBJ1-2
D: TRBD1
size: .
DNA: TGTGCCAGCAGCCAGGAGGTCAGGGGGGCATATGGCTACACCTTC
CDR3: CASSQEVRGAYGYTF

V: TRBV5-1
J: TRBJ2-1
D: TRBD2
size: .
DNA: TGCGCCAGCAGCCCAGGACTAGACTCCTACAATGAGCAGTTCTTC
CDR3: CASSPGLDSYNEQFF

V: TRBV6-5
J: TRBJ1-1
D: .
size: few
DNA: TGTGCCAGCAGACCATCCTCGTATCAGGAAGCTTTCTTT
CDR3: CASRPSSYQEAFF

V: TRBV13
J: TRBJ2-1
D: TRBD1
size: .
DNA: TGTGCCAGCAGCCCTAGACAGGGGGCATTGTACAATGAGCAGTTCTTC
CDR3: CASSPRQGALYNEQFF

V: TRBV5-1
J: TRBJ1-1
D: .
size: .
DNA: TGCGCCAGCAGCTTGCAGGGGATCAACACTGAAGCTTTCTTT
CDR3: CASSLQGINTEAFF

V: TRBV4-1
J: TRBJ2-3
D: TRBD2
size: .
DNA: TGCGCCAGCAGCCCCCGGACTAGCCGAAACACAGATACGCAGTATTTT
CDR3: CASSPRTSRNTDTQYF

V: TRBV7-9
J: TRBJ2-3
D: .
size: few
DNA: TGTGCCAGCAGCCCCTTGACTAGCACAGATACGCAGTATTTT
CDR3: CASSPLTSTDTQYF

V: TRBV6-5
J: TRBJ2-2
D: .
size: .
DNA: TGTGCCAGCAGTTACTCGTTGCCAGCGAACACCGGGGAGCTGTTTTTT
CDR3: CASSYSLPANTGELFF

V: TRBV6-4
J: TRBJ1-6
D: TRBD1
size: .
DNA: TGTGCCAGCAGTGAACAGGGGGGTTCACCCCTCCACTTT
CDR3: CASSEQGGSPLHF

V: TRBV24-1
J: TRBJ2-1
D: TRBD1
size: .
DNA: TGTGCCACCAGTGATACTACGGGGACAGCTATTTTTGAGCAGTTCTTC
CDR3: CATSDTTGTAIFEQFF

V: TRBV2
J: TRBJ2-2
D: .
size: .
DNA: TGTGCCAGTTCGGTCGAGAACCCCGGGGAGCTGTTTTTT
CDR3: CASSVENPGELFF

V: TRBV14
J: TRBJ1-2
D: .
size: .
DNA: TGTGCCAGCAGCCCCGGCACGCGAAGAGGCTATGGCTACACCTTC
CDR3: CASSPGTRRGYGYTF

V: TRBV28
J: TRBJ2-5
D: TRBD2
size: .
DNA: TGTGCCATCTCCCCCGGGGTCCTAGCGGGGGGAGGGGAGACCCAGTACTTC
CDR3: CAISPGVLAGGGETQYF

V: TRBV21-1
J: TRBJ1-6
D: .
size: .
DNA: TGTGCCAGCAGCAAATGGGGGGGGGTGTACTATAATTCACCCCTCCACTTT
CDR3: CASSKWGGVYYNSPLHF

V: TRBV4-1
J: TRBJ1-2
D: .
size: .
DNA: TGCGCCAGCAGCCAAGATTCCGGACGGGGAAACGGCTACACCTTC
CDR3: CASSQDSGRGNGYTF

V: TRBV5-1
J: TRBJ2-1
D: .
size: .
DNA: TGCGCCAGCAGCTTGGGTTGGGACTGGAGCTCCTACAATGAGCAGTTCTTC
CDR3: CASSLGWDWSSYNEQFF

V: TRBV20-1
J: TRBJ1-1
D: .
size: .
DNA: TGCAGTGCTAGTGTCCAGGCTGAAGCTTTCTTT
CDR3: CSASVQAEAFF

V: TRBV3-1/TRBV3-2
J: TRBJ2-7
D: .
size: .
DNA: TGTGCCAGCAGCCAAAGAGGGGGGGATTCCTACGAGCAGTACTTC
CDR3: CASSQRGGDSYEQYF

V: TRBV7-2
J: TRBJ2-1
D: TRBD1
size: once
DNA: TGTGCCAGCAGCTTCCCGGGACAGTACAATGAGCAGTTCTTC
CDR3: CASSFPGQYNEQFF

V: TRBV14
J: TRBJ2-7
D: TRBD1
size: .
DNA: TGTGCCAGCAGCCGACGACAGGGGCCCCGCTCCTACGAGCAGTACTTC
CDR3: CASSRRQGPRSYEQYF

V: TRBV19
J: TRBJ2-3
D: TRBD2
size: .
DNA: TGTGCCAGTAGTATAGCGGGAGGGCCCGCAGATACGCAGTATTTT
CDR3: CASSIAGGPADTQYF

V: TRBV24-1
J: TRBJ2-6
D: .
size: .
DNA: TGTGCCACCAGTGACCGACAGATATCTGGGGCCAACGTCCTGACTTTC
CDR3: CATSDRQISGANVLTF

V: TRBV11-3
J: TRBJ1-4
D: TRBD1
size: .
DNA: TGTGCCAGCAGCCTTTGGACAGGGAGTAATGAAAAACTGTTTTTT
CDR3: CASSLWTGSNEKLFF

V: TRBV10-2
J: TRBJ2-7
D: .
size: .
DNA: TGCGCCAGCAGTGAGAGTCCAGGGTTCTACGAGCAGTACTTC
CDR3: CASSESPGFYEQYF

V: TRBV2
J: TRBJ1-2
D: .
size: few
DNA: TGTGCCAGCAGTCCGCAGCCGGGGTTGGGCTACACCTTC
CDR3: CASSPQPGLGYTF

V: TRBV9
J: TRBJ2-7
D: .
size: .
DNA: TGTGCCAGCAGCTCCAGGACTACGACCGACGAGCAGTACTTC
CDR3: CASSSRTTTDEQYF

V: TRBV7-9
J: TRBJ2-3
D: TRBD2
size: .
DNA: TGTGCCAGCAGATTCACTAGCGGGCCCACAGATACGCAGTATTTT
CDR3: CASRFTSGPTDTQYF

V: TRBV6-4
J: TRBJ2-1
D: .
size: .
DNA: TGTGCCAGCAGTCCGGGACTCCTTCCTAATGAGCAGTTCTTC
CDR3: CASSPGLLPNEQFF

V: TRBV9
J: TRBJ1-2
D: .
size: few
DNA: TGTGCCAGCAGCGTCAGGGGAAGCGGCTACACCTTC
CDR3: CASSVRGSGYTF

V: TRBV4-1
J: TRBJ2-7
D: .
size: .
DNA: TGCGCCAGCAGCCAGCCTGGGAGGAGCCAAGGCTCCTACGAGCAGTACTTC
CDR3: CASSQPGRSQGSYEQYF

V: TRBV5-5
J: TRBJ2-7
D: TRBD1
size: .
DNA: TGTGCCAGCAGCTTGGAAAGGGGGCGGAACTACGAGCAGTACTTC
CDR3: CASSLERGRNYEQYF

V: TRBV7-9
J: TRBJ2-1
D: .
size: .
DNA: TGTGCCAGCAGCTTATGGGACACAAACAATGAGCAGTTCTTC
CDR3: CASSLWDTNNEQFF

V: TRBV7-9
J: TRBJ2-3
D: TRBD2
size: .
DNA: TGTGCCAGCACCCGTAGCCAACTAGCGGAGAGCACAGATACGCAGTATTTT
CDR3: CASTRSQLAESTDTQYF

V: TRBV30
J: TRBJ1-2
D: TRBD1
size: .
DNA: TGTGCCTGGATGGGACAGGGCCCCTATGGCTACACCTTC
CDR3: CAWMGQGPYGYTF